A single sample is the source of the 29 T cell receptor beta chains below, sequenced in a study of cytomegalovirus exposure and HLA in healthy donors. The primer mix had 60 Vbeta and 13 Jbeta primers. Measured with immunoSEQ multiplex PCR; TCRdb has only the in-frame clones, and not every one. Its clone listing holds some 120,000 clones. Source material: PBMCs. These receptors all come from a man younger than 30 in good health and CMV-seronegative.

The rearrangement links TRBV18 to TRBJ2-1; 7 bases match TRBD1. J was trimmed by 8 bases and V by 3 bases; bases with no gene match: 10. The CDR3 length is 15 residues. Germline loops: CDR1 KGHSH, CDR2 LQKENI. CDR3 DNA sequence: TGTGCCAGCTCACCCTTGGAAGGGGGCTGGGATGAGCAGTTCTTC. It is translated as CASSPLEGGWDEQFF.

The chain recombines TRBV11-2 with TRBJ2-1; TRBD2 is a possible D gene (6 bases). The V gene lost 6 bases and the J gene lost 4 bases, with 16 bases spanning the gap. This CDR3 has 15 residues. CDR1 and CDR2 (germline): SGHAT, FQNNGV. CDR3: CASRPNRGTYNEQFF. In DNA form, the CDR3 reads TGTGCCAGCAGACCGAACCGGGGGACGTACAATGAGCAGTTCTTC.

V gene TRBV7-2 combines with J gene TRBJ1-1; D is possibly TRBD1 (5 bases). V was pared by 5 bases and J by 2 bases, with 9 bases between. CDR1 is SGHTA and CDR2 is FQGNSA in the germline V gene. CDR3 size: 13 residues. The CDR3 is CASSLDRNTEAFF. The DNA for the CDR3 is TGTGCCAGCAGCCTCGACAGAAACACTGAAGCTTTCTTT.

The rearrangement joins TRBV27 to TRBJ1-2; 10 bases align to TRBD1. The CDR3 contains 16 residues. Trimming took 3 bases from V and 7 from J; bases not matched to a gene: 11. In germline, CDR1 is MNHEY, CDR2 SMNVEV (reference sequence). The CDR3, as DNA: TGTGCCAGCAGTTTCGGGGACAGGGGAGGACTGGGTGGCTACACCTTC. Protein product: CASSFGDRGGLGGYTF.

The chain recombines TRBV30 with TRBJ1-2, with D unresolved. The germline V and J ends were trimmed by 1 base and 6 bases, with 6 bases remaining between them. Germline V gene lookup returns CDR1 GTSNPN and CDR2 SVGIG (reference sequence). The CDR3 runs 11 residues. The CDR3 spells CAWSAGNGYTF. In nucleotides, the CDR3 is TGTGCCTGGAGTGCCGGGAATGGCTACACCTTC.

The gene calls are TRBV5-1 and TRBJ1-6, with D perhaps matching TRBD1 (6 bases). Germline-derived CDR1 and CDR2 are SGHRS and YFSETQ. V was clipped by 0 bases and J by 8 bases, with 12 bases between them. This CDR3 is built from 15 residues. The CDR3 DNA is TGCGCCAGCAGCTTGGGCAGGCAGGGGCATTCACCCCTCCACTTT. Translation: CASSLGRQGHSPLHF.

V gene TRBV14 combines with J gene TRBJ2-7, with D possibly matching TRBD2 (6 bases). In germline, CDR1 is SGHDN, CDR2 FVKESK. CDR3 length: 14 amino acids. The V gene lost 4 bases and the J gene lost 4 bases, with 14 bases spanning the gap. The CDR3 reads CASSLGRRGYEQYF. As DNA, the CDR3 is TGTGCCAGCAGCCTGGGACGGAGGGGATACGAGCAGTACTTC.

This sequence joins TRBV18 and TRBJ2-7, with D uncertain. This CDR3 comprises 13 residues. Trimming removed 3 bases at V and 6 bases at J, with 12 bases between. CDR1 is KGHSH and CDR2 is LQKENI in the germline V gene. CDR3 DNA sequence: TGTGCCAGCTCACCTCTCGACACCCTCGAGCAGTACTTC. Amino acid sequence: CASSPLDTLEQYF.

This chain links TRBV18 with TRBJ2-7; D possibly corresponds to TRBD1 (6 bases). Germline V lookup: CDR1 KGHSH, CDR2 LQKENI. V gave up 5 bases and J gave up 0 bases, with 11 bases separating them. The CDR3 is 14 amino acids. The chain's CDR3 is CASSVQGSSYEQYF. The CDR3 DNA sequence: TGTGCCAGCTCAGTCCAGGGGAGCTCCTACGAGCAGTACTTC.

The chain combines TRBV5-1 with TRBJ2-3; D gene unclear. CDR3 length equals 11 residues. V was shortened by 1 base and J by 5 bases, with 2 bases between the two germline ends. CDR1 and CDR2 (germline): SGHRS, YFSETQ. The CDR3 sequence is CASSLQDTQYF. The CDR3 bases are TGCGCCAGCAGCTTGCAAGATACGCAGTATTTT.

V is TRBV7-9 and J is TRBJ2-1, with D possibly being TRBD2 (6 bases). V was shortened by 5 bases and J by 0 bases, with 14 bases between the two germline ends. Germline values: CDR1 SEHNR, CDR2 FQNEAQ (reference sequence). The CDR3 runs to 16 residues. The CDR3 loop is CASSQRTTSSYNEQFF. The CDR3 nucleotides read TGTGCCAGCAGCCAACGGACTACTAGCTCCTACAATGAGCAGTTCTTC. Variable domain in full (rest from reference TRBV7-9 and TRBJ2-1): DTGVSQNPRHKITKRGQNVTFRCDPISEHNRLYWYRQTLGQGPEFLTYFQNEAQLEKSRLLSDRFSAERPKGSFSTLEIQRTEQGDSAMYLCASSQRTTSSYNEQFFGPGTRLTVL.

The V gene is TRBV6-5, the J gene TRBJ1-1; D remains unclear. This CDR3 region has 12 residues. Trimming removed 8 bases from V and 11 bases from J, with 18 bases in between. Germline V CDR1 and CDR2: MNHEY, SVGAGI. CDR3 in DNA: TGTGCCAGCTACGATATCCTGAAGCGGGCTTTCTTT. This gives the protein CASYDILKRAFF.

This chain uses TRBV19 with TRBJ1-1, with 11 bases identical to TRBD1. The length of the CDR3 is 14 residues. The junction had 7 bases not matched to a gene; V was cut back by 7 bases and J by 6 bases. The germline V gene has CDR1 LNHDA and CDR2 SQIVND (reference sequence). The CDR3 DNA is TGTGCCAGTACTGTGGACAGGGGGCAGGCTGAAGCTTTCTTT. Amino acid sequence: CASTVDRGQAEAFF.

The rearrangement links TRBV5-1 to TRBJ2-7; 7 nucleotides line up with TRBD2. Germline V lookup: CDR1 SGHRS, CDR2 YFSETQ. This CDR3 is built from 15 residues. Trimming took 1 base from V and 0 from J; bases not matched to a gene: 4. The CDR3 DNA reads TGCGCCAGCAGCTTGAGAGCGGGGCTCTCCTACGAGCAGTACTTC. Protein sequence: CASSLRAGLSYEQYF.

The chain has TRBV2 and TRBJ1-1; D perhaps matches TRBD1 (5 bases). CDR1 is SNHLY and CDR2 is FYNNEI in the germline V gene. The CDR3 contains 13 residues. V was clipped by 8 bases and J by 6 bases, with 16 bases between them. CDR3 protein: CASPGRTGPEAFF. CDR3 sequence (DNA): TGTGCCAGCCCTGGACGAACAGGCCCTGAAGCTTTCTTT.

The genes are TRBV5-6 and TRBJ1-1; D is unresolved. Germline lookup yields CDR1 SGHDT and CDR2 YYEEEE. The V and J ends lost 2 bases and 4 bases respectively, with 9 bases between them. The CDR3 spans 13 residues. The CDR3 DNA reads TGTGCCAGCAGCTTAGGAGGGTCCACTGAAGCTTTCTTT. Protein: CASSLGGSTEAFF.

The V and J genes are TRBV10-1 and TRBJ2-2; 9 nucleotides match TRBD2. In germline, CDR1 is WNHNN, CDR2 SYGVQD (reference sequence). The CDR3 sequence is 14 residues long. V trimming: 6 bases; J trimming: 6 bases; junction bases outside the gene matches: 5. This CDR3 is CASSLGLAAGELFF. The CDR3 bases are TGCGCCAGCAGCCTGGGACTAGCCGCCGGGGAGCTGTTTTTT.

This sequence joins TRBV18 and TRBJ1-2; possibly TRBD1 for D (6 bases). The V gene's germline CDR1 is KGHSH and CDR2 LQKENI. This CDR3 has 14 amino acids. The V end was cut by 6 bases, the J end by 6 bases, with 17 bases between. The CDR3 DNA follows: TGTGCCAGCTCTCCGGGTGGGCAGGGGCATGGCTACACCTTC. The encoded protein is CASSPGGQGHGYTF.

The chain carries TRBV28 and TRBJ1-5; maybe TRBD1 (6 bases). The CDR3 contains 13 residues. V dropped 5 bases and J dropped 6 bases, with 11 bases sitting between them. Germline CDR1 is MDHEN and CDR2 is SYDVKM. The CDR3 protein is CASSHIQGQPQHF. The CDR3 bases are TGTGCCAGCAGTCATATACAGGGTCAGCCCCAGCATTTT.

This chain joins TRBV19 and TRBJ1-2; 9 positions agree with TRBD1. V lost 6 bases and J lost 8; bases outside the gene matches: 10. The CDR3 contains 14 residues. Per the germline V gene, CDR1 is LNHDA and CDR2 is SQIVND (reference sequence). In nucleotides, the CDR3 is TGTGCCAGTAGGGGCGGGACAGGGCCTTCGGGCTACACCTTC. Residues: CASRGGTGPSGYTF.

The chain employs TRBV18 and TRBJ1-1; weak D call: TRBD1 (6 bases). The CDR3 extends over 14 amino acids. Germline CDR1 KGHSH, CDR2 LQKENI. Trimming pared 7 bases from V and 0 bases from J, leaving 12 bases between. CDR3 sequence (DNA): TGTGCCAGCTTACGGGACATCATGAACACTGAAGCTTTCTTT. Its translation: CASLRDIMNTEAFF.

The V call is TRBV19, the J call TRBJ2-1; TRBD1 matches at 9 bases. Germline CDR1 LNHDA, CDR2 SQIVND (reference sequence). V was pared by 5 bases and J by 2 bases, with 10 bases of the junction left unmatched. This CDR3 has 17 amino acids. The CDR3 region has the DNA TGTGCCAGTAGTGCCAACAGGGGGCGAAGGACCTACAATGAGCAGTTCTTC. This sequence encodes CASSANRGRRTYNEQFF.

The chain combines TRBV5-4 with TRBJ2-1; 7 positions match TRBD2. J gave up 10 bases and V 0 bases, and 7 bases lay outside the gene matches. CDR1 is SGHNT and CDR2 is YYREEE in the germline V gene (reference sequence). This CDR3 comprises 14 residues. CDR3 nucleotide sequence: TGTGCCAGCAGCTTGGGACTAGCAGTCAAGGAGCAGTTCTTC. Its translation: CASSLGLAVKEQFF. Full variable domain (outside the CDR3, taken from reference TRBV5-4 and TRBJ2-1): ETGVTQSPTHLIKTRGQQVTLRCSSQSGHNTVSWYQQALGQGPQFIFQYYREEENGRGNFPPRFSGLQFPNYSSELNVNALELDDSALYLCASSLGLAVKEQFFGPGTRLTVL.

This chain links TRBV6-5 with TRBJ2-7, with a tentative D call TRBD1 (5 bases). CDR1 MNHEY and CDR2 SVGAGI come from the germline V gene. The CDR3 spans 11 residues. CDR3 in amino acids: CATTVSYEQYF. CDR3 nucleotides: TGTGCGACGACAGTTTCCTACGAGCAGTACTTC.

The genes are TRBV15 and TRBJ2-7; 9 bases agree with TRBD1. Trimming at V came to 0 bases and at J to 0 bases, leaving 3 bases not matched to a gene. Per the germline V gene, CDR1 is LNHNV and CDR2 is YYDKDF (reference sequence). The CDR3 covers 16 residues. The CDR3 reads CATSRDRDRASYEQYF. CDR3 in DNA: TGTGCCACCAGCAGAGATCGGGACAGGGCCTCCTACGAGCAGTACTTC.

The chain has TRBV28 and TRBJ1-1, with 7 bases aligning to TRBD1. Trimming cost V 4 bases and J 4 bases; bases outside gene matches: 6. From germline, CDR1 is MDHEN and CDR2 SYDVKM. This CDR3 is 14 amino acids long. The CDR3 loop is CASSSRSGGTEAFF. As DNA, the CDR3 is TGTGCCAGCAGTTCCCGTTCAGGGGGCACTGAAGCTTTCTTT.

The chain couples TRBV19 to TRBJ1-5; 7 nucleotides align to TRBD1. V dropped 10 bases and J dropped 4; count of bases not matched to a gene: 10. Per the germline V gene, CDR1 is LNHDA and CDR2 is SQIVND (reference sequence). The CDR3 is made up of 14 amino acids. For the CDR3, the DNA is TGTGCCACCCAACCGGGACAGCGAAATCAGCCCCAGCATTTT. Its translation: CATQPGQRNQPQHF.

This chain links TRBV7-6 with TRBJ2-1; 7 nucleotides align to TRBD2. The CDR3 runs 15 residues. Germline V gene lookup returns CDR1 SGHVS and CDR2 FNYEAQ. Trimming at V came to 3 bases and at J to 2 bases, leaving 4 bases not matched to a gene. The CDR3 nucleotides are TGTGCCAGCAGCTTTACTAGCGCCGCCTACAATGAGCAGTTCTTC. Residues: CASSFTSAAYNEQFF.

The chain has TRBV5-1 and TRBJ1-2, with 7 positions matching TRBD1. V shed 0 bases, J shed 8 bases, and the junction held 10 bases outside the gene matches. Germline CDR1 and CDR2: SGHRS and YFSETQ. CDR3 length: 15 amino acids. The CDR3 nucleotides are TGCGCCAGCAGCTTGGCACCCACAGGGGCGGGAGGCTACACCTTC. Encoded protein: CASSLAPTGAGGYTF.